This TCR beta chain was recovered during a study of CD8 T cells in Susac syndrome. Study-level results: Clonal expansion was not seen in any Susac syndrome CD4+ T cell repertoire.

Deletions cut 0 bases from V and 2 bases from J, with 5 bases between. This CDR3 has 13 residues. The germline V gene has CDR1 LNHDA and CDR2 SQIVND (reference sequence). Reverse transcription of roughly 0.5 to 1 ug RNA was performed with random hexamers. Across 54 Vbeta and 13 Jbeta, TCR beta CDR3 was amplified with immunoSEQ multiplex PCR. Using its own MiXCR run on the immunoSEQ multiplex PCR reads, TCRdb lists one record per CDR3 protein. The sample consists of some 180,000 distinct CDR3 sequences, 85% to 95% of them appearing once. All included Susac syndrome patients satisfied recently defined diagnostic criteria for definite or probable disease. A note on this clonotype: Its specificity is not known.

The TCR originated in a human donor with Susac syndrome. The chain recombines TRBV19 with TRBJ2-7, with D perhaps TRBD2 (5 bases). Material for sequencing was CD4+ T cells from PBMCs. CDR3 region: CASSIDGAYEQYF. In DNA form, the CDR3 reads TGTGCCAGTAGTATAGACGGGGCCTACGAGCAGTACTTC.